What follows is one TCR beta chain and its context. What it binds is unknown. TCRdb re-called the 5' RACE reads and gives one entry per CDR3 protein, without DNA. The table counts 500,000 or so distinct CDR3 sequences; roughly 3.4% lies in the top ten. This entry belongs to a study of T cells expressing NK-cell markers. Study findings and constraints: Five or six donors showed dominant NKG2C+ clonotypes comprising about 1.0-7.0% of their CD8+ T cells.

The germline CDR1 and CDR2 sequences are MNHEY and SVGAGI. The CDR3 loop spans 18 amino acids. This chain uses TRBV6-5 with TRBJ2-3; TCRdb names TRBD2, which stays unverified in the absence of DNA. The sequenced sample consisted of blood T cells: a sorted CD56 or NKG2C T cell subset, CD4+ or CD8+ T cells, or bulk PBMC T cells (not recorded which). The sequence came from a man between 18 and 35 years old in good health. CDR3 amino acids: CASSYSTLVAGSTDTQYF.